A single sample is the source of the 19 T cell receptor beta chains below, sequenced in a study of T-cell memory formation after mild COVID-19. TCRdb analysed the 5' RACE reads with MiXCR anew, one entry per CDR3 protein. The data contain 45,000 to 65,000 distinct CDR3 sequences, 9.3% of them singletons. The sequencing sample was made of PBMCs or a T cell subset sorted from them (not recorded which). The receptors stem from an adult woman who had mild COVID-19 (a few samples of this study predate the infection). Cell type and time point are not known.

This chain's CDR3 is CAWKRASVTEAFF. CDR3 DNA sequence: TGTGCCTGGAAGAGGGCGTCGGTAACTGAAGCTTTCTTT. V gene TRBV30 combines with J gene TRBJ1-1, with D unresolved. CDR3 length equals 13 residues. Trimming took off 4 bases at V and 5 bases at J, with 14 bases between the two ends. Germline V gene sequence: CDR1 GTSNPN, CDR2 SVGIG (reference sequence).

In its sample, this clonotype was seen a few times. The rearrangement uses TRBV27 and TRBJ2-7; 11 nucleotides line up with TRBD2. V trimming: 5 bases; J trimming: 4 bases; junction bases outside the gene matches: 10. In germline, CDR1 is MNHEY, CDR2 SMNVEV (reference sequence). The CDR3 loop spans 16 amino acids. The DNA for the CDR3 is TGTGCCAGCAGTCCCCGAACTAGCGGGAGTTGGTACGAGCAGTACTTC. Translated, it gives CASSPRTSGSWYEQYF.

The V call is TRBV7-3, the J call TRBJ2-5; TRBD1 aligns across 11 bases. The CDR3 totals 14 residues. Germline values: CDR1 SGHTA, CDR2 FQGTGA. The V segment lost 5 bases and the J segment 4 bases; nucleotides outside the gene matches: 3. The chain's CDR3 is CASSPGTGGETQYF. In DNA form, the CDR3 reads TGTGCCAGCAGCCCCGGGACAGGGGGAGAGACCCAGTACTTC.

In this sample, this clonotype turned up a few times. The rearrangement joins TRBV14 to TRBJ1-6; the D is unclear. The CDR3 is made up of 15 amino acids. Germline lookup yields CDR1 SGHDN and CDR2 FVKESK. Trimming took 0 bases from V and 4 from J, leaving 7 bases between them. The CDR3 nucleotides are TGTGCCAGCAGCCAAGATTACACTTATAATTCACCCCTCCACTTT. It specifies CASSQDYTYNSPLHF.

Only one count was recorded for this clonotype. The chain recombines TRBV5-1 with TRBJ1-4; unclear D gene. CDR1 and CDR2 from the germline V gene are SGHRS and YFSETQ. This CDR3 comprises 14 residues. Trimming pared 2 bases from V and 0 bases from J, leaving 5 bases between. CDR3 region: CASSFSATNEKLFF. DNA for the CDR3: TGCGCCAGCAGCTTTTCCGCAACTAATGAAAAACTGTTTTTT.

The CDR3: CSARDSGQRYGAFF. CDR3 coding DNA: TGCAGTGCTAGAGACAGTGGACAGCGCTATGGAGCTTTCTTT. The rearrangement uses TRBV20-1 and TRBJ1-1; tentative D call: TRBD1 (6 bases). Trimming left V 0 bases short and J 10 bases short, with 18 bases between. This CDR3 comprises 14 residues. Germline-derived CDR1 and CDR2 are DFQATT and SNEGSKA (reference sequence).

The sample holds many counts of this clonotype. The genes are TRBV20-1 and TRBJ1-2; D is unresolved. Per germline, CDR1 DFQATT and CDR2 SNEGSKA (reference sequence). Trimming removed 3 bases at V and 3 bases at J, with 11 bases between. This CDR3 has 13 amino acids. The CDR3 here is CSARRDLDYGYTF. The CDR3 region has the DNA TGCAGTGCTAGGAGGGATCTTGACTATGGCTACACCTTC.

This clonotype has only a few counts. This chain links TRBV6-5 with TRBJ2-1; D is possibly TRBD2 (5 bases). Deletions cut 7 bases from V and 3 bases from J, with 13 bases between. The length of the CDR3 is 14 residues. In germline, CDR1 is MNHEY, CDR2 SVGAGI. CDR3 bases: TGTGCCAGCACCGAAGGAAGCGGCTACAATGAGCAGTTCTTC. Residues: CASTEGSGYNEQFF.

This clonotype has a handful of counts. This chain connects TRBV3-1 to TRBJ1-1; no reliable D call. Per the germline V gene, CDR1 is LGHDT and CDR2 is YNNKEL (reference sequence). The ends were cut back, 1 base at V and 3 bases at J, with 12 bases in the middle. This CDR3 has 15 amino acids. The CDR3 region is CASSQVLVSDTEAFF. The DNA for the CDR3 is TGTGCCAGCAGCCAAGTTCTTGTGTCGGACACTGAAGCTTTCTTT.

Ten or more counts support this clonotype. The chain joins TRBV6-6 to TRBJ2-7; 9 bases fit TRBD2. The V gene end was trimmed by 1 base and the J gene end by 3 bases; junction bases not matched to a gene: 7. Germline-derived CDR1 and CDR2 are MNHNY and SVGAGI (reference sequence). CDR3 length: 16 amino acids. CDR3 coding DNA: TGTGCCAGCAGTTACTTCGGCCGACTAGCGGACTACGAGCAGTACTTC. It translates to CASSYFGRLADYEQYF.

The chain employs TRBV5-1 and TRBJ1-4; 9 nucleotides align to TRBD1. There are 15 residues in the CDR3. The junction had 3 bases not matched to a gene; V was cut back by 1 base and J by 5 bases. Per the germline V gene, CDR1 is SGHRS and CDR2 is YFSETQ. The CDR3, as DNA: TGCGCCAGCAGCTTGTCGGGACAGGGAAATGAAAAACTGTTTTTT. Residues: CASSLSGQGNEKLFF.

This clonotype was seen ten or more times. The chain has TRBV5-6 and TRBJ2-1; no firm D call. Germline lookup yields CDR1 SGHDT and CDR2 YYEEEE. Trimming pared 2 bases from V and 3 bases from J, leaving 9 bases between. The CDR3 sequence is 14 residues long. The CDR3 is CASSFLGRYNEQFF. The CDR3 DNA sequence: TGTGCCAGCAGCTTCCTGGGCCGCTACAATGAGCAGTTCTTC.

By its share, this clonotype is medium-sized. The V gene is TRBV4-2, the J gene TRBJ2-7; the D is unclear. V dropped 0 bases and J dropped 6 bases, with 12 bases sitting between them. Germline values: CDR1 LGHNA, CDR2 YNFKEQ. The CDR3 is made up of 14 amino acids. The CDR3 sequence is CASSQEMLLGEQYF. The CDR3 nucleotides are TGTGCCAGCAGCCAAGAGATGCTTCTGGGCGAGCAGTACTTC.

At least ten counts were recorded for this clonotype. V usage is TRBV5-1 and J usage is TRBJ2-1, with D hard to call. Trimming left V 0 bases short and J 8 bases short, with 12 bases between. CDR3 length equals 14 residues. Germline CDR1 SGHRS, CDR2 YFSETQ. The CDR3 DNA is TGCGCCAGCAGCTTGGCCTGGGGTAACCATGAGCAGTTCTTC. This sequence encodes CASSLAWGNHEQFF.

This clonotype has just a few counts. The rearrangement joins TRBV3-1 to TRBJ1-5; D not resolved. Germline V gives CDR1 LGHDT, CDR2 YNNKEL (reference sequence). The CDR3 is made up of 13 amino acids. V lost 0 bases and J lost 3, with 3 bases in between. The CDR3: CASSQDSNQPQHF. The CDR3, as DNA: TGTGCCAGCAGCCAAGATTCCAATCAGCCCCAGCATTTT. Full variable domain (remainder filled in from reference TRBV3-1 and TRBJ1-5): DTAVSQTPKYLVTQMGNDKSIKCEQNLGHDTMYWYKQDSKKFLKIMFSYNNKELIINETVPNRFSPKSPDKAHLNLHINSLELGDSAVYFCASSQDSNQPQHFGDGTRLSIL.

This chain links TRBV29-1 with TRBJ1-2; a possible D gene is TRBD1 (5 bases). Germline-derived CDR1 and CDR2 are SQVTM and ANQGSEA. Trimming removed 5 bases from V and 7 bases from J, with 17 bases in between. This CDR3 is 13 amino acids long. CDR3 sequence reads: CSVRTPNYGGYTF. The CDR3 DNA reads TGCAGCGTTCGGACACCTAACTATGGTGGCTACACCTTC. The complete variable domain, with remaining parts taken from reference TRBV29-1 and TRBJ1-2, reads SAVISQKPSRDICQRGTSLTIQCQVDSQVTMMFWYRQQPGQSLTLIATANQGSEATYESGFVIDKFPISRPNLTFSTLTVSNMSPEDSSIYLCSVRTPNYGGYTFGSGTRLTVV.

The J gene is TRBJ2-5, the V gene TRBV7-3; 10 bases match TRBD2. J gave up 4 bases and V 2 bases, and 4 bases lay outside the gene matches. The CDR3 covers 15 residues. Germline lookup yields CDR1 SGHTA and CDR2 FQGTGA. The CDR3 is CASSLGTSVGETQYF. In DNA, the CDR3 is TGTGCCAGCAGCTTAGGGACTAGCGTCGGAGAGACCCAGTACTTC. The full variable domain, completed using reference TRBV7-3 and TRBJ2-5, is GAGVSQTPSNKVTEKGKYVELRCDPISGHTALYWYRQSLGQGPEFLIYFQGTGAADDSGLPNDRFFAVRPEGSVSTLKIQRTERGDSAVYLCASSLGTSVGETQYFGPGTRLLVL.

This clonotype was seen only a few times. The chain has TRBV4-1 and TRBJ2-2; TRBD1 might be the D (5 bases). Germline CDR1 and CDR2: MGHRA and YSYEKL. This CDR3 spans 17 amino acids. Trimming shortened V by 0 bases and J by 4 bases, and 15 bases separated the two germline ends. The CDR3 protein is CASSQDPAGSLTGELFF. As DNA, the CDR3 is TGCGCCAGCAGCCAAGATCCGGCAGGGTCCCTCACCGGGGAGCTGTTTTTT.

This clonotype was recorded at least ten times. The CDR3: CATSDTDKGGKETQYF. The CDR3 DNA reads TGTGCCACCAGTGACACTGACAAGGGGGGTAAAGAGACCCAGTACTTC. The chain carries TRBV24-1 and TRBJ2-5; the D gene could be TRBD1 or TRBD2 (6 bases each). The CDR3 spans 16 residues. In germline, CDR1 is KGHDR, CDR2 SFDVKD. The V end was cut by 4 bases, the J end by 3 bases, with 17 bases between.